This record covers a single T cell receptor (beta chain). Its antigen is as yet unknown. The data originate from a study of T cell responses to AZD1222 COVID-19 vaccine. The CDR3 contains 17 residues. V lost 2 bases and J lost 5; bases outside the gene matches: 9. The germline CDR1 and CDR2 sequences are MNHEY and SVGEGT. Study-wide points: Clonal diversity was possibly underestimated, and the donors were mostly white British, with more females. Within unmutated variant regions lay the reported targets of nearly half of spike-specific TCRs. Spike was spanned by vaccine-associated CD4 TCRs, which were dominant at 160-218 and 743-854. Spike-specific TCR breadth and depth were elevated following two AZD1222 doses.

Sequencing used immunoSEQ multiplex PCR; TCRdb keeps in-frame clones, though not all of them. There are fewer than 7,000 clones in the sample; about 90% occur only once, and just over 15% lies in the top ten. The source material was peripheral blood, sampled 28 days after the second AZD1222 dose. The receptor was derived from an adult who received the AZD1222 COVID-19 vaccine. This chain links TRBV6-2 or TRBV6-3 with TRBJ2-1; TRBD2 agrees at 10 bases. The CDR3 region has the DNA TGTGCCAGCAGTTACAGGAGGAGGACTAGCGGTAACAATGAGCAGTTCTTC. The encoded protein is CASSYRRRTSGNNEQFF.